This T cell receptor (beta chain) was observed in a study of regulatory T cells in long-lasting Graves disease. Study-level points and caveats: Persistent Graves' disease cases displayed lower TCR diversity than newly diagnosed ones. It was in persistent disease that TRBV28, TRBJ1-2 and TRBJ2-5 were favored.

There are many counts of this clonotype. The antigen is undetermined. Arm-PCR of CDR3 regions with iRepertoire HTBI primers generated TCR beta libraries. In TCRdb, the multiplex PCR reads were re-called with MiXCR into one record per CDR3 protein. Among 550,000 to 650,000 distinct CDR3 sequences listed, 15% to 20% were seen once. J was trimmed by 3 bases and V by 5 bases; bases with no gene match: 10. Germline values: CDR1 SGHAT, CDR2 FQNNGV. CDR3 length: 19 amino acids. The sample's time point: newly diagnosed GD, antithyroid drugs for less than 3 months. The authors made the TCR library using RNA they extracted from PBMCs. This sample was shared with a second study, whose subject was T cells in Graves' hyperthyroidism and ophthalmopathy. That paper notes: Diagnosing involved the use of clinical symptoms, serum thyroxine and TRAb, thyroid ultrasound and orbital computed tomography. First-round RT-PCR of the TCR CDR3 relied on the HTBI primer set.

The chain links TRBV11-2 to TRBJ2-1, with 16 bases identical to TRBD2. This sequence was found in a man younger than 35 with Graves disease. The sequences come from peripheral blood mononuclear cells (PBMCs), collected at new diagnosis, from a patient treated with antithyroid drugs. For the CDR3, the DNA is TGTGCCAGCAGCCCTCCGGGACTAGCGGGAGGGACCAACTACAATGAGCAGTTCTTC. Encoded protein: CASSPPGLAGGTNYNEQFF.